Sequencing of this T cell receptor (beta chain) was carried out in a study of chemoradiotherapy in HPV16-positive cancers. Overall study context: Candidate HPV-specific T-cell clones and common TCR motifs came from functional assays in a couple of HPV16-positive patients. General observations from the study: Only a couple of HPV16-positive patients supplied the functional HPV-specificity definition.

Concerning this clone itself: No antigen is known for it.

The CDR3 totals 14 residues. V was shortened by 6 bases and J by 5 bases, with 15 bases between the two germline ends. Germline CDR1 reads MDHEN; CDR2 reads SYDVKM. Libraries were prepared by immunoSEQ multiplex PCR; TCRdb keeps only in-frame clonotypes and omits some of them. This repertoire shows approximately 12,000 clones, 55% to 65% found once; its top ten account for about 20%. The sample was taken from a patient who underwent chemoradiotherapy. This chain joins TRBV28 and TRBJ2-3; D is undetermined. The sequence came from a human donor with HPV-associated anogenital cancer. The CDR3 DNA sequence: TGTGCCAGCAGCCATGACGTGTCGGTAGATACGCAGTATTTT. It yields the protein CASSHDVSVDTQYF.